The rows below give T cell receptor beta chains drawn from one sample of a study of cytomegalovirus exposure and HLA in healthy donors. Some clones are missing from TCRdb's copy, which holds only in-frame ones; the method was immunoSEQ multiplex PCR. The data show 200,000 to 250,000 clones, with approximately 81% seen just once and over 1% held by the top ten. Sequenced material: PBMCs. These receptors were obtained from a human donor in good health. CDR3s include the opening cysteine and the closing phenylalanine or tryptophan. Each record gives: CDR3 DNA, CDR3 protein, J gene, D gene, clone size, V gene. D genes are given only for firm matches. Only some rows state a clone size, as once, few, many or a class for expanded clones.

TGCGCCAGCAGCCGGACGTCAGGGGTTGACGCCTACGAGCAGTACTTC	CASSRTSGVDAYEQYF	TRBJ2-7	-	-	TRBV5-1
TGTGCCAGCAGCGGACAGGGGAGTTTCAAACTGTTTTTT	CASSGQGSFKLFF	TRBJ1-4	TRBD1	-	TRBV6-1
TGTGCCAGCAGCTTGGCGGGATACAATGAGCAGTTCTTC	CASSLAGYNEQFF	TRBJ2-1	-	-	TRBV11-3
TGCGCCAGCAGCCAAGAGGCGTCAGGGCGATGGGACACCGGGGAGCTGTTTTTT	CASSQEASGRWDTGELFF	TRBJ2-2	-	-	TRBV4-3
TGTGCCAGCAGTCTTAGCGGTATGGGCTACAATGAGCAGTTCTTC	CASSLSGMGYNEQFF	TRBJ2-1	-	-	TRBV28
TGTGCCAGTAGTATTTACAGCCCCGGGGAGCTGTTTTTT	CASSIYSPGELFF	TRBJ2-2	-	once	TRBV19
TGTGCCATCAGTGAGTCGAGAGGGAGAGATACGCAGTATTTT	CAISESRGRDTQYF	TRBJ2-3	-	-	TRBV10-3
TGTGCCAGCAGTGGGCAGGGGGTTTCAAATGAGCAGTTCTTC	CASSGQGVSNEQFF	TRBJ2-1	TRBD1	-	TRBV25-1
TGTGCCAGCAGCTTAAAGCGGACAGTCGCAACTAATGAAAAACTGTTTTTT	CASSLKRTVATNEKLFF	TRBJ1-4	-	-	TRBV7-8
TGTGCCACCTCAACGGGAGTAACGCAGTACTTC	CATSTGVTQYF	TRBJ2-7	-	-	TRBV10-3
TGTGCCAGCAGTCCCGGCAGGGCGGGCAATCAGCCCCAGCATTTT	CASSPGRAGNQPQHF	TRBJ1-5	-	-	TRBV28
TGTGCCAGCAGCTTGTTAGGTGGGCAGGGGAGTGACGAGCAGTACTTC	CASSLLGGQGSDEQYF	TRBJ2-7	-	few	TRBV5-4
TGCGCCAGCAGCCACGACTACTCGGACAGCCAAGAGACCCAGTACTTC	CASSHDYSDSQETQYF	TRBJ2-5	-	once	TRBV4-3
TGTGCCAGCAGCTTAGGTGGGGCAGTCTTAAACACCGGGGAGCTGTTTTTT	CASSLGGAVLNTGELFF	TRBJ2-2	-	-	TRBV7-9
TGCGCCAGCAGCCAAGCCGAACGGTACGAGCAGTACTTC	CASSQAERYEQYF	TRBJ2-7	-	-	TRBV4-1
TGTGCCAGCAGCTTAGCAGGGGCGAACACTGAAGCTTTCTTT	CASSLAGANTEAFF	TRBJ1-1	-	-	TRBV7-2
TGTGCCAGCAGTGAATGGAGGAGATCCTACAATGAGCAGTTCTTC	CASSEWRRSYNEQFF	TRBJ2-1	-	few	TRBV25-1
TGTGCCAGCAGCAACCTAGCGGGAGTTGGGGGCGAGCAGTACTTC	CASSNLAGVGGEQYF	TRBJ2-7	TRBD2	-	TRBV7-9
TGTGCCAGCAGTTTCCTAAGCGGGAGCTCCTACAATGAGCAGTTCTTC	CASSFLSGSSYNEQFF	TRBJ2-1	TRBD2	-	TRBV6-5
TGTGCCAGCAGACCTCCTTGGACAGGGAACTATGGCTACACCTTC	CASRPPWTGNYGYTF	TRBJ1-2	TRBD1	-	TRBV28
TGTGCCAGCAGCCAAAACCCGGGGGACCCCCAGTTCTTC	CASSQNPGDPQFF	TRBJ2-1	-	-	TRBV7-2
TGTGCCAGCAGTTCGCCTTTCTTGACTTCACTCACAGATACGCAGTATTTT	CASSSPFLTSLTDTQYF	TRBJ2-3	-	-	TRBV28
TGTGCCAGTAGTATAGCACAGGGTGGCTACGAGCAGTACTTC	CASSIAQGGYEQYF	TRBJ2-7	-	-	TRBV19
TGTTCCAGCAGCTCAAACACCGGGGAGCTGTTTTTT	CSSSSNTGELFF	TRBJ2-2	-	-	TRBV7-9
TGCGCCAGCAGCTCGGACAGGGGGTCCTACAATGAGCAGTTCTTC	CASSSDRGSYNEQFF	TRBJ2-1	TRBD1	-	TRBV5-1
TGTGCCAGCAGCCCCACGCGGGGACGGACAGATACGCAGTATTTT	CASSPTRGRTDTQYF	TRBJ2-3	-	once	TRBV13
TGTGCCAGCATCCTTGACAGAGACAATGAGCAGTTCTTC	CASILDRDNEQFF	TRBJ2-1	-	-	TRBV2
TGTGCCAGCAGATTTCGGGGGAGCAATCAGCCCCAGCATTTT	CASRFRGSNQPQHF	TRBJ1-5	-	few	TRBV7-2
TGTGCCAGCAGTCCAGTAGCCTCGAACACTGAAGCTTTCTTT	CASSPVASNTEAFF	TRBJ1-1	-	-	TRBV7-8
TGTGCCAGCAGCTTACTGGGCGCTCAAGAGACCCAGTACTTC	CASSLLGAQETQYF	TRBJ2-5	-	-	TRBV5-6
TGTGCCAGTCTCGGGACTCCTTACAGTCCCCAGCATTTT	CASLGTPYSPQHF	TRBJ1-5	-	-	TRBV19
TGTGCCAGCAGCTGGAACCAGCGGGGATGGGAGACCCAGTACTTC	CASSWNQRGWETQYF	TRBJ2-5	TRBD2	-	TRBV4-2
TGTGCCAGCAGCTTGGGGCGGTTGGCGGGGCAAAACTATGGCTACACCTTC	CASSLGRLAGQNYGYTF	TRBJ1-2	-	-	TRBV5-4
TGTTCCAGCAGTTCACTCCAAGAGACCCAGTACTTC	CSSSSLQETQYF	TRBJ2-5	-	-	TRBV7-9
TGTGCCAGTAGTCAACAGGGTACCTACAATGAGCAGTTCTTC	CASSQQGTYNEQFF	TRBJ2-1	-	-	TRBV19
TGCGCCAGCAGCTTGGGGACAGGGGGCGTCTACGAGCAGTACTTC	CASSLGTGGVYEQYF	TRBJ2-7	TRBD1	-	TRBV5-1
TGTGCCAGCAGCTCAGGACAAATCAACTATGGCTACACCTTC	CASSSGQINYGYTF	TRBJ1-2	-	-	TRBV5-4
TGTGCCAGCAGTTTAGCGGGGAGCACAGATACGCAGTATTTT	CASSLAGSTDTQYF	TRBJ2-3	-	-	TRBV27
TGCGCCAGCAGGGGGGACAGTGGTGAAAAACTGTTTTTT	CASRGDSGEKLFF	TRBJ1-4	TRBD1	-	TRBV10-1
TGTGCCAGCAGCTTGAAACCGGGACAGGGGTTGTATGGCTACACCTTC	CASSLKPGQGLYGYTF	TRBJ1-2	TRBD1	-	TRBV9
TGTGCCAGCAGCTCCTCTGGAATAACGGACAGGGTCGACACTGAAGCTTTCTTT	CASSSSGITDRVDTEAFF	TRBJ1-1	TRBD1	-	TRBV5-5
TGTGCCAGCAGCCACGACAGGGTTTCCTACGAGCAGTACTTC	CASSHDRVSYEQYF	TRBJ2-7	TRBD1	few	TRBV7-9
TGTGCCAGTAGCACGCTCCGGGGGGCTTATGGCTACACCTTC	CASSTLRGAYGYTF	TRBJ1-2	-	-	TRBV19
TGTGCCAGCAGCTTATCAACAGGCGATTTGAACACTGAAGCTTTCTTT	CASSLSTGDLNTEAFF	TRBJ1-1	-	-	TRBV11-3
TGCGCCAGCAGCTTGGCTAGGGACAGGGGGTACGAGCAGTACTTC	CASSLARDRGYEQYF	TRBJ2-7	TRBD1	-	TRBV5-1
TGTGCCAGCAGCTCCCGACAGGGAACCTACGAGCAGTACTTC	CASSSRQGTYEQYF	TRBJ2-7	TRBD1	-	TRBV7-2
TGCGCCAGCAGCCGCTCCCGGACAAGAAACACAGATACGCAGTATTTT	CASSRSRTRNTDTQYF	TRBJ2-3	-	once	TRBV4-1
TGTGCCAGCAGCCCCCGACCAATAGGGACAGAGGGCTACACCTTC	CASSPRPIGTEGYTF	TRBJ1-2	TRBD1	-	TRBV9
TGTGCCAGCAGTCAGGGGACGGGTCCGGGCTATGGCTACACCTTC	CASSQGTGPGYGYTF	TRBJ1-2	-	-	TRBV6-6
TGTGCCATCAGTGAGACCGGGACAGGGGGACCCGATGAGCAGTTCTTC	CAISETGTGGPDEQFF	TRBJ2-1	TRBD1	few	TRBV10-3
TGTGCCAGCAGTATACAGGGGGGTGGGAACACTGAAGCTTTCTTT	CASSIQGGGNTEAFF	TRBJ1-1	TRBD1	-	TRBV2
TGCGCCAGCAGCCGGACAGGGCTGTCGTTCGTAATGGAGACCCAGTACTTC	CASSRTGLSFVMETQYF	TRBJ2-5	TRBD1	-	TRBV4-1
TGTGCCAGCAGCCCCAAGAGGGCCTCCTACGAGCAGTACTTC	CASSPKRASYEQYF	TRBJ2-7	-	-	TRBV7-2
TGTGCCAGCACCCCTAGCGGGAGATATGGGTCCTACGAGCAGTACTTC	CASTPSGRYGSYEQYF	TRBJ2-7	TRBD2	-	TRBV27
TGTGCCAGCAGTTACGCCAGGGGCCAGAACACTGAAGCTTTCTTT	CASSYARGQNTEAFF	TRBJ1-1	-	-	TRBV6-5
TGCGCCAGCAGTCTACCGGGACAGGACGATTATAGCAATCAGCCCCAGCATTTT	CASSLPGQDDYSNQPQHF	TRBJ1-5	TRBD1	-	TRBV23-1
TGTGCCAGCAGCTTGGGGCTAGCGGGAGATGCCGAGACCCAGTACTTC	CASSLGLAGDAETQYF	TRBJ2-5	TRBD2	-	TRBV5-5